This note documents a single TCR beta chain sequence. Its antigen remains unidentified. V lost 4 bases to trimming and J lost 9 bases; unmatched junction nucleotides: 8. The length of the CDR3 is 14 residues. CDR1 MRHNA and CDR2 SNTAGT come from the germline V gene. In the original analysis: From ImmunoSEQ came sequences covering only the junction and carrying no quality scores, so filtering differed. Measured with immunoSEQ multiplex PCR; TCRdb has only the in-frame clones, and not every one. V, J and clone size derive from that table, while D and trimming were established from the DNA sequence. Of 450,000 to 650,000 clones in the sample, just over 75% were seen once. Those who donated, Caucasian adults without exception, all lived in Nashville, Tennessee. This entry comes from a study of shared clonotypes between healthy human individuals. Study-level points and caveats: A small donor pool kept down the genetic and exposure-history diversity that was represented. Tissue TCR repertoires likely differ from these blood-only repertoires.

The sample comprised PBMCs. The chain has TRBV6-4 and TRBJ2-1; 8 nucleotides line up with TRBD2. The clonotype was recovered from a woman in her 40s in good health. Some clones in this sample may be carry-over from other donors' samples. In DNA form, the CDR3 reads TGTGCCAGCAGTGTTCTAGCGGGCGGGGGTGAGCAGTTCTTC. Protein: CASSVLAGGGEQFF.